The clone carrying this T cell receptor beta chain was counted many times. What it binds is not known. This sample was taken from a study of metastatic and nonmetastatic thyroid tumors. Study in general: Repertoire comparison spanned blood and tumor or nodule tissue of malignant and benign thyroid patients. Whole-study findings and limits: A significant increase in TCR beta diversity was reportedly seen in malignant thyroid tumors relative to benign nodules, in blood and tumor.

Each patient came to thyroid surgery without any prior treatment (of any kind). J was trimmed by 0 bases and V by 4 bases; bases with no gene match: 2. The CDR3 contains 14 residues. Germline values: CDR1 SGHNT, CDR2 YYREEE (reference sequence). How the authors handled the data: Differences in CDR3 between clinicopathological groups were drawn on to build a classifier intended to discriminate distant-metastatic papillary thyroid cancer patients. TCRdb used MiXCR to call clones anew from the PCR reads. It is TCRdb's table, rather than the study itself, that gives the V and J calls and clone size. The repertoire consists of tens of thousands of clones, with 17% occurring once and the leading ten covering 9.9%.

The specimen was tumor tissue. The receptor was derived from a female donor with papillary thyroid cancer or a benign thyroid nodule (not recorded which). Some clones in this sample may be carry-over from other donors' samples. The rearrangement joins TRBV5-4 to TRBJ2-7; 9 nucleotides align to TRBD2. CDR3 coding DNA: TGTGCCAGCAGCGTAGCGGGGGCCTCCTACGAGCAGTACTTC. Translating gives CASSVAGASYEQYF.